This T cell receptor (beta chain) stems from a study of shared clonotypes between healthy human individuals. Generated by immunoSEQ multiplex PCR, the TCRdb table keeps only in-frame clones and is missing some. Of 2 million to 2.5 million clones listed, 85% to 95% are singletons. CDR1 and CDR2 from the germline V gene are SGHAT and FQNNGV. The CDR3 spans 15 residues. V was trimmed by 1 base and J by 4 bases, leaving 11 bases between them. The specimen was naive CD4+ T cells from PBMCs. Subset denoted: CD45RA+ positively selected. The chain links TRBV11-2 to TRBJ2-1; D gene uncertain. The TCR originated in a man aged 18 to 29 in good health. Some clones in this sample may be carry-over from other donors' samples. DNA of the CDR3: TGTGCCAGCAGCTTAGGGCGAGCTGCATACAATGAGCAGTTCTTC. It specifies CASSLGRAAYNEQFF. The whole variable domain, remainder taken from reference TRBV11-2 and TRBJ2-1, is EAGVAQSPRYKIIEKRQSVAFWCNPISGHATLYWYQQILGQGPKLLIQFQNNGVVDDSQLPKDRFSAERLKGVDSTLKIQPAKLEDSAVYLCASSLGRAAYNEQFFGPGTRLTVL.